Following are 28 T cell receptor beta chains from one sample sequenced in a study of a mutant IDH1 vaccine in newly diagnosed glioma. Data came from immunoSEQ multiplex PCR; TCRdb stores just in-frame clones and leaves some out. The table records tens of thousands of clones, roughly 90% of them present only once. Described time point: baseline, week 1 (first vaccination visit). Specified treatment: pre-vaccination baseline after standard-of-care therapy. Sequenced material: PBMCs, taken from a glioma patient treated with radiotherapy, temozolomide or both. The receptors originated from a man aged 30 to 45 with glioma.

The gene calls are TRBV19 and TRBJ2-1, with 9 bases aligning to TRBD1. The CDR3 spans 13 residues. Germline CDR1 reads LNHDA; CDR2 reads SQIVND (reference sequence). J was trimmed by 4 bases and V by 8 bases; bases with no gene match: 3. The CDR3 region has the DNA TGTGCCAGTCGGGACAGGGAATACAATGAGCAGTTCTTC. Its translation: CASRDREYNEQFF.

CDR3 region: CASSDKGGRTDTQYF. Written as DNA, the CDR3 is TGTGCCAGCAGTGACAAGGGGGGAAGGACAGATACGCAGTATTTT. The chain employs TRBV6-4 and TRBJ2-3; D may be TRBD1 or TRBD2 (6 bases each). The CDR3 consists of 15 residues. V was clipped by 2 bases and J by 3 bases, with 12 bases between them. Germline V CDR1 and CDR2: MRHNA, SNTAGT.

The chain carries TRBV6-6 and TRBJ2-3; a weak D match, TRBD1 (5 bases). The V gene's germline CDR1 is MNHNY and CDR2 SVGAGI (reference sequence). V was cut by 4 bases and J by 10 bases, with 12 bases left in between. The CDR3 is made up of 12 amino acids. The CDR3: CASSLGPSAQYF. CDR3 in DNA: TGTGCCAGCAGTTTGGGGCCTTCTGCGCAGTATTTT.

This clone was seen a handful of times. The chain carries TRBV5-1 and TRBJ1-2; 7 bases align to TRBD1. CDR1 and CDR2 from the germline V gene are SGHRS and YFSETQ. Trimming took 4 bases from V and 8 from J; bases not matched to a gene: 17. CDR3 length: 16 amino acids. CDR3 nucleotide sequence: TGCGCCAGCAGCCTCAATCCCCTGACAGGGACGGACGGCTACACCTTC. It codes for CASSLNPLTGTDGYTF.

This clone is a singleton in its sample. The V and J genes are TRBV19 and TRBJ2-7, with D uncertain. V was shortened by 1 base and J by 7 bases, with 5 bases between the two germline ends. The CDR3 runs 11 residues. Germline CDR1 LNHDA, CDR2 SQIVND (reference sequence). The CDR3 region has the DNA TGTGCCAGTAGTATAGCGGAAGAGCAGTACTTC. Its translation is CASSIAEEQYF.

This rearrangement joins TRBV19 to TRBJ1-1; D uncertain. The V gene lost 6 bases and the J gene lost 1 base, with 12 bases spanning the gap. The V gene's germline CDR1 is LNHDA and CDR2 SQIVND (reference sequence). This CDR3 has 14 amino acids. In DNA, the CDR3 is TGTGCCAGTAGACTCGAACCGAAGAACACTGAAGCTTTCTTT. Translation: CASRLEPKNTEAFF. The whole variable domain, filled in from reference TRBV19 and TRBJ1-1, reads DGGITQSPKYLFRKEGQNVTLSCEQNLNHDAMYWYRQDPGQGLRLIYYSQIVNDFQKGDIAEGYSVSREKKESFPLTVTSAQKNPTAFYLCASRLEPKNTEAFFGQGTRLTVV.

This clone came up a few times. J is TRBJ1-1 and V is TRBV30; D is unresolved. This CDR3 comprises 14 residues. Germline V lookup: CDR1 GTSNPN, CDR2 SVGIG (reference sequence). Trimming pared 0 bases from V and 7 bases from J, leaving 15 bases between. The CDR3 is CAWSVPNVIGEAFF. The CDR3 DNA is TGTGCCTGGAGTGTACCGAACGTAATTGGTGAAGCTTTCTTT.

The chain combines TRBV7-6 with TRBJ2-1; D perhaps matches TRBD1 (6 bases). The CDR3 contains 16 residues. Trimming left V 3 bases short and J 8 bases short, with 20 bases between. Germline assignment: CDR1 SGHVS and CDR2 FNYEAQ. The CDR3 bases are TGTGCCAGCAGCTTTCTCATTGTAGGACAGACCGATGAGCAGTTCTTC. Translated, it gives CASSFLIVGQTDEQFF.

V usage is TRBV9 and J usage is TRBJ1-1, with 7 bases lining up with TRBD1. The trim removed 0 bases at V and 5 bases at J, leaving 4 bases unmatched. Germline CDR1 SGDLS, CDR2 YYNGEE. This CDR3 contains 14 residues. CDR3 in amino acids: CASSVVQGETEAFF. CDR3 nucleotides: TGTGCCAGCAGCGTAGTTCAGGGGGAAACTGAAGCTTTCTTT. The variable domain in full, completed from reference TRBV9 and TRBJ1-1, reads DSGVTQTPKHLITATGQRVTLRCSPRSGDLSVYWYQQSLDQGLQFLIQYYNGEERAKGNILERFSAQQFPDLHSELNLSSLELGDSALYFCASSVVQGETEAFFGQGTRLTVV.

J is TRBJ2-1 and V is TRBV2; a weak D match, TRBD2 (5 bases). Germline CDR1 is SNHLY and CDR2 is FYNNEI. This CDR3 contains 15 residues. V was trimmed by 3 bases and J by 7 bases, leaving 16 bases between them. The CDR3 is CASSESGRAENEQFF. The CDR3 DNA is TGTGCCAGCAGTGAGAGTGGGCGGGCGGAGAATGAGCAGTTCTTC.

This clone was counted a single time. The V call is TRBV7-9, the J call TRBJ2-1; 15 positions match TRBD2. The germline V gene encodes CDR1 SEHNR and CDR2 FQNEAQ (reference sequence). The CDR3 has 17 residues. V lost 4 bases, J lost 4 bases, and 5 bases stayed unmatched. CDR3 region: CASSSRGLAGGYNEQFF. The CDR3 region has the DNA TGTGCCAGCAGCTCTCGGGGACTAGCGGGGGGTTACAATGAGCAGTTCTTC.

The rearrangement links TRBV27 to TRBJ1-2; maybe TRBD1 (6 bases). Trimming removed 5 bases at V and 4 bases at J, with 17 bases between. From germline, CDR1 is MNHEY and CDR2 SMNVEV (reference sequence). This CDR3 is 15 amino acids long. CDR3 sequence reads: CASSPGTTDRYGYTF. The CDR3 nucleotides are TGTGCCAGCAGTCCTGGGACAACCGACCGCTATGGCTACACCTTC.

CDR3 in DNA: TGTGCCAGCAGTTACGGGGGCGCGGACACTGAAGCTTTCTTT. Amino acids: CASSYGGADTEAFF. The chain joins TRBV25-1 to TRBJ1-1; D may be TRBD1 (6 bases). With 5 bases removed from V and 3 bases from J, the gap between germline ends came to 13 bases. The CDR3 contains 14 residues. The V gene's germline CDR1 is MGHDK and CDR2 SYGVNS.

The V gene is TRBV6-4, the J gene TRBJ2-1, with D possibly being TRBD1 (6 bases). This CDR3 has 15 residues. Trimming stripped 3 bases from V and 0 bases from J, with 9 bases between. Germline loops: CDR1 MRHNA, CDR2 SNTAGT. CDR3 bases: TGTGCCAGCAGTGAAACAGGGAGCTCCTACAATGAGCAGTTCTTC. This encodes CASSETGSSYNEQFF.

This rearrangement joins TRBV19 to TRBJ1-1, with 10 bases aligning to TRBD1. CDR1 and CDR2 from the germline V gene are LNHDA and SQIVND (reference sequence). The CDR3 is made up of 15 amino acids. After removal of 5 bases from V and 1 base from J, the junction contained 4 bases not matched to a gene. The CDR3 DNA reads TGTGCCAGTAGTGTCTGGACAGGGGGGAACACTGAAGCTTTCTTT. Translated, it gives CASSVWTGGNTEAFF.

In DNA, the CDR3 is TGTGCCAGCAGTCATGGGGGGCGCAGGGACACTGAAGCTTTCTTT. It codes for CASSHGGRRDTEAFF. The chain uses TRBV25-1 and TRBJ1-1; a possible D gene is TRBD1 (6 bases). The CDR3 totals 15 residues. Trimming removed 5 bases from V and 3 bases from J, with 16 bases in between. Looked up from germline, CDR1 is MGHDK and CDR2 is SYGVNS. Variable domain in full (rest from reference TRBV25-1 and TRBJ1-1): EADIYQTPRYLVIGTGKKITLECSQTMGHDKMYWYQQDPGMELHLIHYSYGVNSTEKGDLSSESTVSRIRTEHFPLTLESARPSHTSQYLCASSHGGRRDTEAFFGQGTRLTVV.

The chain has TRBV27 and TRBJ1-2, with D unclear. The CDR3 spans 13 residues. Germline V gene data show CDR1 as MNHEY and CDR2 as SMNVEV (reference sequence). Between the trimmed V and J ends, which lost 7 bases and 4 bases, there was a span of 13 bases. The CDR3 sequence: CASTADEGYGYTF. For the CDR3, the DNA is TGTGCCAGCACGGCCGACGAGGGCTATGGCTACACCTTC.

The genes are TRBV6-4 and TRBJ2-2; 8 bases are a match to TRBD2. The length of the CDR3 is 14 residues. Germline CDR1 MRHNA, CDR2 SNTAGT. The J segment lost 3 bases and the V segment lost 5 bases, leaving 2 bases of the junction unmatched. The CDR3 sequence: CASSPAGDTGELFF. CDR3 nucleotides: TGTGCCAGCAGTCCAGCGGGAGACACCGGGGAGCTGTTTTTT.

The rearrangement uses TRBV5-5 and TRBJ2-1; TRBD2 matches 10 bases. The CDR3 runs to 15 residues. In germline, CDR1 is SGHKS, CDR2 YYEKEE (reference sequence). V lost 4 bases to trimming and J lost 4 bases; unmatched junction nucleotides: 5. The CDR3 sequence: CASSGGTSVYNEQFF. CDR3 bases: TGTGCCAGCAGCGGCGGGACTAGCGTATACAATGAGCAGTTCTTC.

The rearrangement links TRBV6-5 to TRBJ1-6, with D uncertain. The CDR3 length is 16 residues. V dropped 2 bases and J dropped 8 bases, with 16 bases sitting between them. Germline lookup yields CDR1 MNHEY and CDR2 SVGAGI. The CDR3 loop reads CASSYLSGRRDSPLHF. CDR3 DNA: TGTGCCAGCAGTTACCTCTCGGGGAGGAGGGATTCACCCCTCCACTTT.

The J gene is TRBJ2-3, the V gene TRBV5-8, with D uncertain. This CDR3 has 12 residues. The V end was cut by 4 bases, the J end by 5 bases, with 8 bases between. Germline loops: CDR1 SGHTS, CDR2 YDEGEE. The chain's CDR3 is CASSPGIDTQYF. In DNA form, the CDR3 reads TGTGCCAGCAGCCCGGGCATAGATACGCAGTATTTT.

The rearrangement uses TRBV5-1 and TRBJ2-5; 7 bases match TRBD2. Germline V gene sequence: CDR1 SGHRS, CDR2 YFSETQ. The CDR3 loop spans 14 amino acids. The J segment lost 1 base and the V segment lost 5 bases, leaving 5 bases of the junction unmatched. The CDR3 bases are TGCGCCAGCAGGGCGGGAGTCGGCCAAGAGACCCAGTACTTC. This sequence encodes CASRAGVGQETQYF.

This chain uses TRBV6-5 with TRBJ2-1; D is unclear. Per the germline V gene, CDR1 is MNHEY and CDR2 is SVGAGI. Trimming took 5 bases from V and 4 from J, leaving 9 bases between them. This CDR3 comprises 13 residues. CDR3 nucleotides: TGTGCCAGCAGTCCCCGTGGGTACAATGAGCAGTTCTTC. Protein product: CASSPRGYNEQFF.

The chain links TRBV5-1 to TRBJ1-2; TRBD1 aligns across 7 bases. The trim removed 3 bases at V and 7 bases at J, leaving 6 bases unmatched. There are 13 residues in the CDR3. Per the germline V gene, CDR1 is SGHRS and CDR2 is YFSETQ. The CDR3 DNA sequence: TGCGCCAGCAGCTCTACTGAGGGGGCTGGCTACACCTTC. This encodes CASSSTEGAGYTF.

The V and J genes are TRBV5-8 and TRBJ1-2; TRBD1 agrees at 7 bases. Germline values: CDR1 SGHTS, CDR2 YDEGEE. This CDR3 spans 14 amino acids. The junction had 11 bases not matched to a gene; V was cut back by 4 bases and J by 8 bases. The CDR3 bases are TGTGCCAGCAGCCCACGGACAGGCCGGGTAGGCTACACCTTC. This codes for CASSPRTGRVGYTF.

This clone was recorded a few times. The chain links TRBV19 to TRBJ2-3, with 13 bases lining up with TRBD2. CDR3 length equals 16 residues. The junction had 9 bases not matched to a gene; V was cut back by 3 bases and J by 9 bases. Germline V gene lookup returns CDR1 LNHDA and CDR2 SQIVND (reference sequence). The DNA of the CDR3 is TGTGCCAGTAGTATGTCCGGGACTAGCGGGACCGTAACGCAGTATTTT. As protein: CASSMSGTSGTVTQYF. The whole variable domain, remainder taken from reference TRBV19 and TRBJ2-3, is DGGITQSPKYLFRKEGQNVTLSCEQNLNHDAMYWYRQDPGQGLRLIYYSQIVNDFQKGDIAEGYSVSREKKESFPLTVTSAQKNPTAFYLCASSMSGTSGTVTQYFGPGTRLTVL.

The V and J genes are TRBV25-1 and TRBJ2-7; D gene ambiguous. The length of the CDR3 is 13 residues. V was pared by 4 bases and J by 7 bases, with 14 bases between. The germline gives CDR1 MGHDK, CDR2 SYGVNS. Here the CDR3 reads CASSGALLGEQYF. The CDR3 nucleotides are TGTGCCAGCAGTGGAGCTCTCCTGGGGGAGCAGTACTTC.

The chain links TRBV12-5 to TRBJ2-1; the D gene could be TRBD1 or TRBD2 (5 bases each). Germline CDR1 is LGHNT and CDR2 is FRNRAP. The CDR3 loop spans 16 amino acids. V was pared by 0 bases and J by 8 bases, with 17 bases between. CDR3 DNA: TGTGCTAGTGGTTTGGTACTGGGTGAGGGGAGTTATGAGCAGTTCTTC. Translated: CASGLVLGEGSYEQFF. The variable domain in full, with the rest retrieved from reference TRBV12-5 and TRBJ2-1, is DARVTQTPRHKVTEMGQEVTMRCQPILGHNTVFWYRQTMMQGLELLAYFRNRAPLDDSGMPKDRFSAEMPDATLATLKIQPSEPRDSAVYFCASGLVLGEGSYEQFFGPGTRLTVL.